This T cell receptor beta chain originates from a study of OX40 agonist ivuxolimab in advanced cancers. Only in-frame clones appear in the TCRdb table, and some are missing; sequencing was by immunoSEQ multiplex PCR. The sample yields 20,000 to 25,000 clones, roughly 70% seen once. The V gene end was trimmed by 7 bases and the J gene end by 4 bases; junction bases not matched to a gene: 8. Germline loops: CDR1 WSHSY, CDR2 SAAADI. The CDR3 contains 15 residues. V usage is TRBV10-2 and J usage is TRBJ2-3; 10 bases are a match to TRBD1. The TCR sequence derives from an adult with an advanced solid tumor such as melanoma, head and neck, liver or kidney cancer. The sequencing here drew on CD4+ or CD8+ T cells sorted from blood, taken in a trial of the OX40 agonist ivuxolimab. DNA of the CDR3: TGCGCCAGCAACCCGACAGGGGGCGTCGCAGATACGCAGTATTTT. Translated, it gives CASNPTGGVADTQYF.